A selection of T cell receptor beta chains follows, all from one sample in a study of human T cells and chemical hapten exposure. TCRdb re-analysed the 5' RACE reads in MiXCR, keeping a single row per CDR3 protein. Of about 81,000 distinct CDR3 sequences listed, less than 9.5% are singletons. The receptors shown here come from a male donor in good health. Both conserved end residues are part of each CDR3. Each record gives: D gene, V gene, J gene, clone size, CDR3 protein, CDR3 DNA. The D gene is left open where the match is weak. Not all rows give a size; the values are once, few, many and, for expanded clones, a class.

D: .
V: TRBV20-1
J: TRBJ2-3
size: many
CDR3: CSAQRSGSFTDTQYF
DNA: TGCAGTGCCCAGAGGTCCGGAAGTTTCACAGATACGCAGTATTTT

D: TRBD1
V: TRBV4-1
J: TRBJ2-1
size: many
CDR3: CASSQEQGVTYNEQFF
DNA: TGCGCCAGCAGCCAAGAACAGGGGGTAACCTACAATGAGCAGTTCTTC

D: .
V: TRBV12-3/TRBV12-4
J: TRBJ2-1
size: many
CDR3: CASSFYNEQFF
DNA: TGTGCCAGCAGTTTCTACAATGAGCAGTTCTTC

D: .
V: TRBV4-1
J: TRBJ1-4
size: few
CDR3: CASSWREKLFF
DNA: TGCGCCAGCAGCTGGAGGGAAAAACTGTTTTTT

D: TRBD1
V: TRBV7-8
J: TRBJ1-1
size: .
CDR3: CASSQGTVTEAFF
DNA: TGTGCCAGCAGCCAGGGGACAGTAACTGAAGCTTTCTTT

D: TRBD1
V: TRBV7-6
J: TRBJ1-4
size: few
CDR3: CASSFSATGGQGNEKLFF
DNA: TGTGCCAGCAGCTTTTCGGCGACAGGGGGCCAGGGTAATGAAAAACTGTTTTTT

D: .
V: TRBV6-2/TRBV6-3
J: TRBJ1-1
size: many
CDR3: CASSYDRWAEAFF
DNA: TGTGCCAGCAGTTACGACAGGTGGGCTGAAGCTTTCTTT

D: .
V: TRBV6-2/TRBV6-3
J: TRBJ1-2
size: many
CDR3: CASKEGTASFYTF
DNA: TGTGCCAGCAAGGAGGGGACGGCTTCCTTCTACACCTTC

D: .
V: TRBV6-6
J: TRBJ2-1
size: many
CDR3: CASSSPGSYNEQFF
DNA: TGTGCCAGCAGTTCCCCGGGAAGCTACAATGAGCAGTTCTTC

D: .
V: TRBV2
J: TRBJ1-1
size: few
CDR3: CASSDWSGNTEAFF
DNA: TGTGCCAGCAGTGATTGGTCAGGGAACACTGAAGCTTTCTTT

D: .
V: TRBV29-1
J: TRBJ2-5
size: .
CDR3: CSVGSRRQETQYF
DNA: TGCAGCGTTGGCTCGAGACGGCAAGAGACCCAGTACTTC

D: TRBD1
V: TRBV15
J: TRBJ1-5
size: few
CDR3: CATSRDKPTGALDQPQHF
DNA: TGTGCCACCAGCAGAGATAAACCGACAGGGGCATTGGATCAGCCCCAGCATTTT

D: TRBD2
V: TRBV20-1
J: TRBJ2-3
size: many
CDR3: CSARDPSGGDRTSTDTQYF
DNA: TGCAGTGCTAGAGATCCTAGCGGGGGCGACAGGACTAGCACAGATACGCAGTATTTT

D: TRBD1
V: TRBV7-8
J: TRBJ2-7
size: .
CDR3: CASSSDPPQGSYEQYF
DNA: TGTGCCAGCAGCTCGGACCCCCCACAGGGGTCCTACGAGCAGTACTTC

D: .
V: TRBV9
J: TRBJ2-7
size: .
CDR3: CASSVDQGTGEQYF
DNA: TGTGCCAGCAGCGTAGATCAGGGGACGGGTGAGCAGTACTTC

D: TRBD1
V: TRBV12-3/TRBV12-4
J: TRBJ2-1
size: many
CDR3: CASSSGQLSSYNEQFF
DNA: TGTGCCAGCAGTTCGGGACAGTTGAGCTCCTACAATGAGCAGTTCTTC

D: TRBD2
V: TRBV6-1
J: TRBJ2-1
size: few
CDR3: CASSQGGLAGPYNEQFF
DNA: TGTGCCAGCAGCCAGGGGGGACTAGCGGGACCCTACAATGAGCAGTTCTTC

D: TRBD1
V: TRBV20-1
J: TRBJ2-7
size: many
CDR3: CSAIGDRGEEEYF
DNA: TGCAGTGCTATTGGGGACAGGGGAGAAGAAGAGTACTTC

D: .
V: TRBV24-1
J: TRBJ2-3
size: few
CDR3: CATSDPTTGDDTQYF
DNA: TGTGCCACCAGTGATCCCACAACGGGGGATGATACGCAGTATTTT

D: TRBD2
V: TRBV6-5
J: TRBJ2-7
size: .
CDR3: CASSRLAGANSYEQYF
DNA: TGTGCCAGCAGTCGACTAGCGGGGGCCAACTCCTACGAGCAGTACTTC

D: .
V: TRBV7-2
J: TRBJ1-4
size: .
CDR3: CASSLGERPNDKLFF
DNA: TGTGCCAGCAGCTTAGGGGAACGCCCAAATGACAAACTGTTTTTT

D: .
V: TRBV2
J: TRBJ2-2
size: few
CDR3: CASRGRSNTGELFF
DNA: TGTGCCAGCAGGGGCCGGTCGAACACCGGGGAGCTGTTTTTT

D: TRBD1
V: TRBV6-5
J: TRBJ2-3
size: few
CDR3: CASSFQPGQSTDTQYF
DNA: TGTGCCAGCAGTTTCCAACCGGGACAGAGCACAGATACGCAGTATTTT

D: TRBD2
V: TRBV7-9
J: TRBJ2-5
size: few
CDR3: CASSILAGAFQETQYF
DNA: TGTGCCAGCAGCATTCTAGCGGGAGCTTTCCAAGAGACCCAGTACTTC

D: TRBD2
V: TRBV7-8
J: TRBJ2-7
size: .
CDR3: CASSLIASARGRMDEQYF
DNA: TGTGCCAGCAGCTTAATCGCCTCGGCTCGCGGGAGGATGGACGAGCAGTACTTC

D: .
V: TRBV6-2/TRBV6-3
J: TRBJ2-6
size: many
CDR3: CASSYQGSSGANVLTF
DNA: TGTGCCAGCAGTTACCAAGGGTCCTCTGGGGCCAACGTCCTGACTTTC

D: .
V: TRBV18
J: TRBJ2-1
size: many
CDR3: CASSDSGKSYNEQFF
DNA: TGTGCCAGCTCAGATAGCGGAAAATCCTACAATGAGCAGTTCTTC

D: .
V: TRBV24-1
J: TRBJ2-3
size: few
CDR3: CATSDHRSDTQYF
DNA: TGTGCCACCAGTGATCACCGCTCGGATACGCAGTATTTT

D: .
V: TRBV7-9
J: TRBJ1-5
size: .
CDR3: CASSWPGVHQPQHF
DNA: TGTGCCAGCAGTTGGCCGGGGGTGCATCAGCCCCAGCATTTT

D: .
V: TRBV29-1
J: TRBJ1-5
size: few
CDR3: CSVEEGGGQPQHF
DNA: TGCAGCGTTGAAGAGGGGGGGGGACAGCCCCAGCATTTT

D: .
V: TRBV6-1
J: TRBJ1-1
size: .
CDR3: CASSEAGIPTEAFF
DNA: TGTGCCAGCAGTGAAGCGGGGATCCCCACTGAAGCTTTCTTT

D: .
V: TRBV29-1
J: TRBJ2-1
size: .
CDR3: CSVGGGVFYNEQFF
DNA: TGCAGCGTTGGTGGGGGAGTATTCTACAATGAGCAGTTCTTC

D: TRBD1
V: TRBV20-1
J: TRBJ1-5
size: few
CDR3: CSAEGMGNRGKQPQHF
DNA: TGCAGTGCAGAGGGGATGGGGAACAGGGGGAAGCAGCCCCAGCATTTT

D: TRBD2
V: TRBV6-5
J: TRBJ2-4
size: many
CDR3: CASSSGRSGNIQYF
DNA: TGTGCCAGCTCTAGCGGGAGGTCGGGAAACATTCAGTACTTC

D: .
V: TRBV7-9
J: TRBJ1-1
size: few
CDR3: CASSFRGGGTEAFF
DNA: TGTGCCAGCAGCTTCAGGGGAGGTGGGACTGAAGCTTTCTTT